What follows describes a single T cell receptor (beta chain). The data belong to a study of T cells in Graves' hyperthyroidism and ophthalmopathy. There were TCR beta CDR3 regions amplified from RNA transcripts. First-round RT-PCR targeting the TCR CDR3 was performed with the HTBI primer set. TCRdb itself ran the multiplex PCR reads through MiXCR, one entry per CDR3 protein. The sample yields over 250,000 distinct CDR3 sequences, roughly 20% seen once. The CDR3 is 13 residues long. CDR1 SQVTM and CDR2 ANQGSEA come from the germline V gene. The germline V and J ends were trimmed by 7 bases and 2 bases, with 14 bases remaining between them.

Sample: blood. The V gene is TRBV29-1, the J gene TRBJ2-5; TRBD1 is a possible D gene (5 bases). This clonotype originated in a man aged 30 to 39 with Graves' ophthalmopathy. CDR3 bases: TGCAGCGCTCGGACAAATCTTCAAGAGACCCAGTACTTC. This encodes CSARTNLQETQYF.